The T cell receptor (beta chain) under discussion was sequenced for a study of blood T cell repertoires in COVID-19. Study-level background: Researchers got acute and convalescent COVID-19 samples from the United States, Italy and Spain. Nucleic acid was either cDNA or gDNA, and it came from T cells, B-cell-depleted T cells, or PBMCs.

Germline lookup yields CDR1 MGHRA and CDR2 YSYEKL. The CDR3 spans 16 residues. Losses at the gene ends were 3 bases for V and 5 bases for J; bases not matched to a gene: 7. In the source study's methods: Reference gene primer amplification gave estimated nucleated cell counts. The assay was immunoSEQ multiplex PCR, and TCRdb's table has in-frame clones only and misses some. The DNA gave D and trimming, while V, J and clone size come from that table. The data show about 130,000 clones, roughly 92% seen once. One Seattle source followed patients from active infection through their disease course. The sequenced material came from peripheral blood. The clonotype comes from a man aged 50-60 years with COVID-19, enrolled during active disease. V gene TRBV4-1 combines with J gene TRBJ1-5, with TRBD1 matching 10 bases. Here the CDR3 reads CASSHLPGQGYQPQHF. In DNA, the CDR3 is TGCGCCAGCAGCCATCTTCCGGGACAGGGGTATCAGCCCCAGCATTTT.